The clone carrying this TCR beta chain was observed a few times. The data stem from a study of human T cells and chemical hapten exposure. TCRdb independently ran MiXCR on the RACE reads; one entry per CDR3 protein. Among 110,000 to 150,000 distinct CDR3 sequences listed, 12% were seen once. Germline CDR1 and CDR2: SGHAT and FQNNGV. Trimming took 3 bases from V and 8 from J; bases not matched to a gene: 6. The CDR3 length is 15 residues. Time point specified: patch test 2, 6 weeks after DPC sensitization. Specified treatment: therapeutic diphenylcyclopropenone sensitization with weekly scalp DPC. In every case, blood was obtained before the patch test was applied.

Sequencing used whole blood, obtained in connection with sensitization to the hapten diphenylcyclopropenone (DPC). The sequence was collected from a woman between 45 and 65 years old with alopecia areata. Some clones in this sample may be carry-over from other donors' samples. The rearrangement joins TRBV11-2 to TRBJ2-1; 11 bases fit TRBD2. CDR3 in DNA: TGTGCCAGCAGCTTTAGCGGGAGGGCCCAGTATGAGCAGTTCTTC. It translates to CASSFSGRAQYEQFF.